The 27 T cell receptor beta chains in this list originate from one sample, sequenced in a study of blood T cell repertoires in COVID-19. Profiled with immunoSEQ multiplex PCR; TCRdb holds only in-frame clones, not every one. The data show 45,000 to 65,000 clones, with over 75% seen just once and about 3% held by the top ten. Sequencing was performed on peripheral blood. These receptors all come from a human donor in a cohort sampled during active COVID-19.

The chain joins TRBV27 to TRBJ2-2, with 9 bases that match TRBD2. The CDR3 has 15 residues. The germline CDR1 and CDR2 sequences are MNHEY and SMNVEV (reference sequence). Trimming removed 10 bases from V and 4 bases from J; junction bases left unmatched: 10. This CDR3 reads CATTAGGGGTGELFF. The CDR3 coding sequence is TGTGCCACCACGGCGGGGGGGGGTGGCACCGGGGAGCTGTTTTTT.

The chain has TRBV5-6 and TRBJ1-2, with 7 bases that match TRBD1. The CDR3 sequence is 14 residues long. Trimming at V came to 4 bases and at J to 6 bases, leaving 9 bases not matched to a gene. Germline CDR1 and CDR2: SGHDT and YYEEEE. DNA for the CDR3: TGTGCCAGCAGCCCGACAGGGATCAGGAATGGCTACACCTTC. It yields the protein CASSPTGIRNGYTF.

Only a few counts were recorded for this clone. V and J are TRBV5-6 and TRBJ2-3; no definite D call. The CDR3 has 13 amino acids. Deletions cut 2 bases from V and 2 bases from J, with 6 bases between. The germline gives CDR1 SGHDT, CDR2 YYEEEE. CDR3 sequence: CASSFYYTDTQYF. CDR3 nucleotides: TGTGCCAGCAGCTTTTATTACACAGATACGCAGTATTTT.

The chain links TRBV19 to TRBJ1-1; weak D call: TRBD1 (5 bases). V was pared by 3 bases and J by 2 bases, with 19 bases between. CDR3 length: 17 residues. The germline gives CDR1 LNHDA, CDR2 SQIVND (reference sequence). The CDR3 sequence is CASSIGRRFQGNTEAFF. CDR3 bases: TGTGCCAGTAGTATTGGGCGGCGTTTTCAGGGTAACACTGAAGCTTTCTTT.

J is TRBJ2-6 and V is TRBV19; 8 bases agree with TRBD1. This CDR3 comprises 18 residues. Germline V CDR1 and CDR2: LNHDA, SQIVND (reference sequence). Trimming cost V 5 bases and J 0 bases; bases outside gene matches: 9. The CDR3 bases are TGTGCCAGTAGTCCTCGGACAGGGTCGTACTCTGGGGCCAACGTCCTGACTTTC. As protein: CASSPRTGSYSGANVLTF.

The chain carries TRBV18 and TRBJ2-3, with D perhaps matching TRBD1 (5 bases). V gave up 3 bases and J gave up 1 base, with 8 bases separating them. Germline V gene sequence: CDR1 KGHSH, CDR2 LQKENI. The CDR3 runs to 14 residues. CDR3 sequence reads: CASSPKTGTDTQYF. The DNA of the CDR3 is TGTGCCAGCTCACCGAAGACAGGCACAGATACGCAGTATTTT.

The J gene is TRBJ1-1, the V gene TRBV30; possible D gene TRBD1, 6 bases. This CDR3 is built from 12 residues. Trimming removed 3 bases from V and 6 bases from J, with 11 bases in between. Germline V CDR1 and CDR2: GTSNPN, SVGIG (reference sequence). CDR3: CAWSQGFAEAFF. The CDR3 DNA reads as TGTGCCTGGAGCCAGGGGTTCGCTGAAGCTTTCTTT.

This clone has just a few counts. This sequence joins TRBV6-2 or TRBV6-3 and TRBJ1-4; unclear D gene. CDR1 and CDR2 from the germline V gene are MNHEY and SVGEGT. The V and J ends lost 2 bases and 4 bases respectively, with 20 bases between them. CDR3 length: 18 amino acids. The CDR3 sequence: CASSYLRLRRGLNEKLFF. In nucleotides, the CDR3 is TGTGCCAGCAGTTACCTTAGGCTTCGGAGAGGTCTTAATGAAAAACTGTTTTTT.

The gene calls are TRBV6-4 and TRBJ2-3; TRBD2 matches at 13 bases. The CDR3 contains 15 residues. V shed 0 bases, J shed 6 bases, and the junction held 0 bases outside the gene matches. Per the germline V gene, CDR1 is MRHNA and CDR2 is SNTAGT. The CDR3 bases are TGTGCCAGCAGTGACTCGACTAGCGGGGGGGATACGCAGTATTTT. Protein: CASSDSTSGGDTQYF.

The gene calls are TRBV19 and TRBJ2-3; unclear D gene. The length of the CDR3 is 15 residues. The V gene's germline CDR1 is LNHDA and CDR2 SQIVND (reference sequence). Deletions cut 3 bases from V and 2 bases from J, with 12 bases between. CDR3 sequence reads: CASSITQVNTDTQYF. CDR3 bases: TGTGCCAGTAGTATCACGCAGGTTAACACAGATACGCAGTATTTT.

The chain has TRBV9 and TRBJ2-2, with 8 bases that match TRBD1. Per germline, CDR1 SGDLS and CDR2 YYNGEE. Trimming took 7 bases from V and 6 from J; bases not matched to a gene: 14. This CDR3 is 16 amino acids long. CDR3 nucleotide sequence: TGTGCCAGCCGCACAGGGGGGAGCGGTCTGGCCGGGGAGCTGTTTTTT. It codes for CASRTGGSGLAGELFF.

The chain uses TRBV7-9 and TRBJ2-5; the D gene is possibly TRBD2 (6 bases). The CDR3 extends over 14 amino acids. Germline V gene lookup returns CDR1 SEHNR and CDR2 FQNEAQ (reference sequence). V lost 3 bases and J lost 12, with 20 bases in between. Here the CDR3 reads CASSFSNVAGPEYF. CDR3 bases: TGTGCCAGCAGCTTTTCTAACGTGGCGGGACCAGAGTACTTC.

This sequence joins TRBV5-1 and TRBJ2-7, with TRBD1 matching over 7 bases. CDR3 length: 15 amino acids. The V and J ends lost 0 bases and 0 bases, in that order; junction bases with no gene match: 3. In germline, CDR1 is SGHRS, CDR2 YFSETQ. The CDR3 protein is CASSLAGQPSYEQYF. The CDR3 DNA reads TGCGCCAGCAGCTTGGCGGGACAGCCCTCCTACGAGCAGTACTTC.

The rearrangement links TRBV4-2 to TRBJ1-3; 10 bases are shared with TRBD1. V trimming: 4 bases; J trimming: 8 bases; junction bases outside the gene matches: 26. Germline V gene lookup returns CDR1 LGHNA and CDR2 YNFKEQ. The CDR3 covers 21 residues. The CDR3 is CASSPVIPGQGKEYLVDTIYF. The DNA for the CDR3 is TGTGCCAGCAGCCCGGTGATACCGGGACAGGGGAAAGAATACCTTGTGGACACCATATATTTT.

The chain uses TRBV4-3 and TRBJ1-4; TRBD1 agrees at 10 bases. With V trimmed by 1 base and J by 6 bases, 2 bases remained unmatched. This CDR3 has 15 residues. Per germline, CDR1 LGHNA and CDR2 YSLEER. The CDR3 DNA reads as TGCGCCAGCAGCCAAGGTGGGACAGGGGATGAAAAACTGTTTTTT. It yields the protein CASSQGGTGDEKLFF.

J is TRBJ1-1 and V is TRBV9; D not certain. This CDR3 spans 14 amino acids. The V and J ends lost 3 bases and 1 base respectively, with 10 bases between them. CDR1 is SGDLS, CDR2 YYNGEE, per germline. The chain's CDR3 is CASSARPGNTEAFF. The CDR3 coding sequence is TGTGCCAGCAGCGCAAGACCGGGGAACACTGAAGCTTTCTTT.

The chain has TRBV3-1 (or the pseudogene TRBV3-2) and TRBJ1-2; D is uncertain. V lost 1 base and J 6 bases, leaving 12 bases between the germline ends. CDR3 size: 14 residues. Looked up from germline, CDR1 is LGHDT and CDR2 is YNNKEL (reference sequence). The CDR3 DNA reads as TGTGCCAGCAGCCAAGCAGGAGGGAGGAATGGCTACACCTTC. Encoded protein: CASSQAGGRNGYTF.

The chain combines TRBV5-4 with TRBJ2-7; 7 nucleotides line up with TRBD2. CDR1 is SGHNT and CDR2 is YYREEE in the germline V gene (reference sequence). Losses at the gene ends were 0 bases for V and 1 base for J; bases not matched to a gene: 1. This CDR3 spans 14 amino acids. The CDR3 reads CASSLERGSYEQYF. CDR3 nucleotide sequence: TGTGCCAGCAGCTTGGAGCGGGGTTCCTACGAGCAGTACTTC.

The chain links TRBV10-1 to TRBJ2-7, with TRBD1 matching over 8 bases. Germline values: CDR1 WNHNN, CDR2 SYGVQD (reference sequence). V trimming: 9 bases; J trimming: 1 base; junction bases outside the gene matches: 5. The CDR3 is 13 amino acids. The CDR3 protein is CARLQGDSYEQYF. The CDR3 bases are TGCGCCAGGTTACAGGGGGATTCCTACGAGCAGTACTTC.

The CDR3: CASSEQGDLTTEAFF. CDR3 in DNA: TGTGCCAGCTCGGAACAGGGGGATCTTACCACTGAAGCTTTCTTT. This chain uses TRBV18 with TRBJ1-1, with 8 bases lining up with TRBD1. The length of the CDR3 is 15 residues. Germline CDR1 reads KGHSH; CDR2 reads LQKENI. Germline trimming cut 6 bases from V and 4 bases from J; bases unmatched to any gene: 10.

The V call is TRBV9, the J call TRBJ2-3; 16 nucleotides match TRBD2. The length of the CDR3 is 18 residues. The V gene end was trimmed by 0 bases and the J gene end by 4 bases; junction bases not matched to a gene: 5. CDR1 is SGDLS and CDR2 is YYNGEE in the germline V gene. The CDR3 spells CASSVGGTSGGAADTQYF. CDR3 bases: TGTGCCAGCAGCGTAGGCGGGACTAGCGGGGGGGCGGCAGATACGCAGTATTTT.

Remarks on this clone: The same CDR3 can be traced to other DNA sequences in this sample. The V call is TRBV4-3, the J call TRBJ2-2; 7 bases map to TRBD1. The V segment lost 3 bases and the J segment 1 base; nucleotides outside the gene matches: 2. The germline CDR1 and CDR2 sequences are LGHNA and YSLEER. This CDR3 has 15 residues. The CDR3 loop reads CASSQRTGNTGELFF. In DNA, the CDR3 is TGCGCCAGCAGCCAGCGGACAGGGAACACCGGGGAGCTGTTTTTT.

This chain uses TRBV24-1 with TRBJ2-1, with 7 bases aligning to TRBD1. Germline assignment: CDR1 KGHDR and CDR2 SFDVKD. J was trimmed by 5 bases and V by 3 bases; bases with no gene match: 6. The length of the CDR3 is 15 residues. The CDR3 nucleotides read TGTGCCACCAGTGATCCGAGGGGACAGCACAATGAGCAGTTCTTC. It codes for CATSDPRGQHNEQFF.

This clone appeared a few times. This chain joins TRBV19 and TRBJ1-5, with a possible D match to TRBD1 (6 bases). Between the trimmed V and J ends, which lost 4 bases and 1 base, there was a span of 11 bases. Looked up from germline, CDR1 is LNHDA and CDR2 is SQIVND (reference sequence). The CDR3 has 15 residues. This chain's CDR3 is CASSNQGYSNQPQHF. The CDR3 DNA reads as TGTGCCAGTAGTAACCAGGGGTACAGCAATCAGCCCCAGCATTTT. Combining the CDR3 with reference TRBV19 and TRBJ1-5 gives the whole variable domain DGGITQSPKYLFRKEGQNVTLSCEQNLNHDAMYWYRQDPGQGLRLIYYSQIVNDFQKGDIAEGYSVSREKKESFPLTVTSAQKNPTAFYLCASSNQGYSNQPQHFGDGTRLSIL.

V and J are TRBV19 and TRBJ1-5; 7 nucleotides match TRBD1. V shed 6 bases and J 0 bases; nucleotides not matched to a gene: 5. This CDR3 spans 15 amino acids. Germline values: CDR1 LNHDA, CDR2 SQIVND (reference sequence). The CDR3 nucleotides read TGTGCCAGTAGCAGGGACAGAAATAGCAATCAGCCCCAGCATTTT. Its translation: CASSRDRNSNQPQHF.

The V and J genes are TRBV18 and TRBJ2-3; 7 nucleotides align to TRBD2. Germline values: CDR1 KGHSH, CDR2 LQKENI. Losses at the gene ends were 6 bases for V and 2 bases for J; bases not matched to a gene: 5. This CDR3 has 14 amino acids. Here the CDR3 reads CASSRERDTDTQYF. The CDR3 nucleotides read TGTGCCAGCTCGCGGGAGAGGGACACAGATACGCAGTATTTT.

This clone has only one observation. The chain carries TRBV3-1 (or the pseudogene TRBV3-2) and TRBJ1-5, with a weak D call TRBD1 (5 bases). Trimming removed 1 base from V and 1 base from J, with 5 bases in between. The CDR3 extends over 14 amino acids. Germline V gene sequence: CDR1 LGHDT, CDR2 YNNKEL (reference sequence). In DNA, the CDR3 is TGTGCCAGCAGCCAAGCAGGGAGCAATCAGCCCCAGCATTTT. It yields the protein CASSQAGSNQPQHF.